Sequencing of this T cell receptor beta chain was carried out in a study of T-cell memory formation after mild COVID-19. Study-level results: Memory sampled before infection contained some responding clones, suggesting cross-reactive memory joined. Mainly in CM and EM were contracting CD4+ clones; CD8+ were in EMRA.

Germline CDR1 and CDR2: DFQATT and SNEGSKA (reference sequence). V lost 5 bases and J lost 4; bases outside the gene matches: 4. CDR3 length: 13 residues. To note about this clonotype: The antigen is not known.

The TCR alpha and TCR beta cDNA libraries, bearing sample barcodes and UMIs, were generated by 5'RACE using constant-segment primers. MiXCR, run by TCRdb on the 5' RACE reads, gives a single entry per CDR3 protein. There are fewer than 550,000 distinct CDR3 sequences in the sample; about 20% occur only once, and approximately 8.1% lies in the top ten. This clonotype was sampled from an adult woman who had mild COVID-19 (a few samples of this study predate the infection). Cell type and time point are not known. The rearrangement uses TRBV20-1 and TRBJ2-3, with 9 bases that match TRBD2. The material sequenced was PBMCs or a T cell subset sorted from them (not recorded which). The CDR3 nucleotides are TGCAGTGCTCTCTTAGCGGGAGCAGATACGCAGTATTTT. It translates to CSALLAGADTQYF.